A selection of T cell receptor beta chains follows, all from one sample in a study of vaccination effects on CD4 cells after COVID-19. Repertoires were generated with immunoSEQ multiplex PCR, while TCRdb's copy carries only in-frame clones and drops some. The table records tens of thousands of clones, approximately 62% of them present only once. Their antigens remain unidentified. This sample comprised CD4+ T cells from PBMCs cultured with SARS-CoV-2 spike peptides, obtained before COVID-19 vaccination. The receptor source for this set is a human donor who had a prior SARS-CoV-2 infection. Both conserved end residues are part of each CDR3. D genes are given only for firm matches. Not all rows give a size; the values are once, few, many and, for expanded clones, a class.

cdr3_aa | cdr3_nt | d_call | j_call | v_call | clone_size
CASSAEGGSYGYTF | TGTGCCAGCAGCGCGGAAGGGGGCTCCTATGGCTACACCTTC | - | TRBJ1-2 | TRBV21-1 | -
CASSVGGYGYTF | TGTGCCAGCAGCGTAGGAGGTTATGGCTACACCTTC | - | TRBJ1-2 | TRBV9 | -
CASSALTGNEQFF | TGTGCCAGCAGCGCCCTGACAGGAAATGAGCAGTTCTTC | - | TRBJ2-1 | TRBV9 | -
CASSRSGGVTDTQYF | TGTGCCAGCAGCCGTAGCGGGGGGGTAACAGATACGCAGTATTTT | TRBD2 | TRBJ2-3 | TRBV9 | few
CASSRRLAGGPGGWTDTQYF | TGCGCCAGCAGCCGACGACTAGCGGGAGGGCCGGGGGGTTGGACAGATACGCAGTATTTT | TRBD2 | TRBJ2-3 | TRBV4-3 | -
CASSPTISDEQFF | TGTGCCAGCAGCCCAACGATTTCCGATGAGCAGTTCTTC | - | TRBJ2-1 | TRBV7-9 | few
CASSLRGSYNSPLHF | TGCGCCAGCAGCTTAAGGGGCTCCTATAATTCACCCCTCCACTTT | - | TRBJ1-6 | TRBV5-1 | -
CASRPTGDTEAFF | TGTGCCAGTAGGCCCACAGGGGACACTGAAGCTTTCTTT | TRBD1 | TRBJ1-1 | TRBV19 | -
CASSKASFQGFGETQYF | TGTGCCAGCAGCAAAGCATCTTTCCAGGGTTTTGGAGAGACCCAGTACTTC | - | TRBJ2-5 | TRBV21-1 | -
CASSSAGGPADTQYF | TGTGCCAGCAGCTCTGCGGGGGGGCCCGCAGATACGCAGTATTTT | TRBD2 | TRBJ2-3 | TRBV25-1 | -
CASAPWAGNTEAFF | TGTGCCAGCGCTCCATGGGCGGGTAACACTGAAGCTTTCTTT | - | TRBJ1-1 | TRBV5-6 | -
CASSLVQGGTDTQYF | TGCGCCAGCAGCTTGGTTCAGGGGGGCACAGATACGCAGTATTTT | TRBD1 | TRBJ2-3 | TRBV5-1 | -
CASSGRTYEQYF | TGTGCCAGCTCCGGACGGACCTACGAGCAGTACTTC | - | TRBJ2-7 | TRBV2 | -
CASSSDRGNYYGYTF | TGTGCCAGCAGCTCCGACAGGGGGAATTACTATGGCTACACCTTC | TRBD1 | TRBJ1-2 | TRBV7-2 | -
CASSQDRRHKQFF | TGTGCCAGCAGCCAGGACCGGCGGCATAAGCAGTTCTTC | - | TRBJ2-1 | TRBV11-2 | -
CASSLSTGDLREQYF | TGTGCCAGCAGCTTAAGTACAGGGGACCTCCGGGAGCAGTACTTC | TRBD1 | TRBJ2-7 | TRBV7-9 | few
CASSQDREFYGYTF | TGCGCCAGCAGCCAGGACAGGGAGTTCTATGGCTACACCTTC | TRBD1 | TRBJ1-2 | TRBV5-1 | -
CASSYSDRGGLGYTF | TGTGCCAGCAGTTACTCCGACAGGGGAGGCCTGGGCTACACCTTC | TRBD1 | TRBJ1-2 | TRBV6-6 | -
CASSPVGRQNTGELFF | TGTGCCAGCAGCCCGGTAGGGAGACAGAACACCGGGGAGCTGTTTTTT | - | TRBJ2-2 | TRBV5-5 | -
CASSLGVQETQYF | TGTGCCAGCAGCTTAGGAGTCCAAGAGACCCAGTACTTC | - | TRBJ2-5 | TRBV11-3 | -
CASSRTSGSYEQYF | TGTGCCAGTAGTCGGACTAGCGGTTCCTACGAGCAGTACTTC | TRBD2 | TRBJ2-7 | TRBV19 | -
CASSLISGGPYEQYF | TGCGCCAGCAGCTTGATTAGCGGGGGGCCCTACGAGCAGTACTTC | TRBD2 | TRBJ2-7 | TRBV5-1 | -
CASSLISGQGFLGYTF | TGCGCCAGCAGCTTGATATCGGGACAGGGGTTCCTCGGCTACACCTTC | TRBD1 | TRBJ1-2 | TRBV5-1 | -
CASSYSGLNNEQFF | TGTGCCAGCAGTTACTCGGGACTAAACAATGAGCAGTTCTTC | TRBD2 | TRBJ2-1 | TRBV6-5 | -
CASSGGQGYYNEQFF | TGTGCCAGCAGCGGGGGACAGGGGTATTACAATGAGCAGTTCTTC | TRBD1 | TRBJ2-1 | TRBV9 | once
CAWKGQGAGEAFF | TGTGCCTGGAAGGGGCAGGGGGCAGGTGAAGCTTTCTTT | TRBD1 | TRBJ1-1 | TRBV30 | -
CAWNTGQGDTGELFF | TGTGCCTGGAACACGGGACAGGGGGACACCGGGGAGCTGTTTTTT | TRBD1 | TRBJ2-2 | TRBV30 | -
CASGFQGTEAFF | TGTGCTAGTGGTTTTCAGGGAACTGAAGCTTTCTTT | - | TRBJ1-1 | TRBV12-5 | -
CASSLLGGSPLHF | TGCGCCAGCAGCCTGTTGGGGGGTTCACCCCTCCACTTT | - | TRBJ1-6 | TRBV5-1 | -
CASSLTGANEKLFF | TGTGCCAGCAGCTTAACCGGGGCTAATGAAAAACTGTTTTTT | - | TRBJ1-4 | TRBV3-1/TRBV3-2 | few
CASSLEQGAYNEQFF | TGCGCCAGCAGCTTGGAACAGGGGGCCTACAATGAGCAGTTCTTC | TRBD1 | TRBJ2-1 | TRBV5-1 | -
CASSQIGGHYNEQFF | TGTGCCAGCAGCCAAATCGGGGGACATTACAATGAGCAGTTCTTC | - | TRBJ2-1 | TRBV3-1/TRBV3-2 | few
CASRQGPNEKLFF | TGTGCCAGTCGACAGGGTCCTAATGAAAAACTGTTTTTT | TRBD1 | TRBJ1-4 | TRBV19 | -
CASARSGRAVGTGELFF | TGTGCCAGCGCGAGAAGCGGGAGGGCCGTGGGCACCGGGGAGCTGTTTTTT | TRBD2 | TRBJ2-2 | TRBV9 | -
CASRLAGGTDTQYF | TGTGCCAGTCGACTAGCGGGAGGCACAGATACGCAGTATTTT | TRBD2 | TRBJ2-3 | TRBV19 | -